This TCR beta chain emerged from a study of blood T cell repertoires in COVID-19. Study information: The samples span acute and convalescent COVID-19 from the United States, Italy and Spain. PBMCs, B-cell-depleted T cells, or T cells provided the cDNA or gDNA that made up the material.

Trimming shortened V by 4 bases and J by 10 bases, and 8 bases separated the two germline ends. Germline V gene sequence: CDR1 SGHTA, CDR2 FQGNSA. The CDR3 has 11 residues. Original handling: Amplification with reference gene primers provided the estimates of nucleated cell counts. Sequencing used immunoSEQ multiplex PCR; TCRdb keeps in-frame clones, though not all of them. V and J calls and clone size are given by that table; D and trimming were obtained from the DNA. The table records roughly 340,000 clones, around 92% of them present only once. Patients at the Seattle site were enrolled during active infection and followed longitudinally.

This receptor was obtained from a woman aged 25 to 39 with COVID-19, enrolled during active disease. This chain links TRBV7-2 with TRBJ2-1; tentative D call: TRBD1 (5 bases). Specimen: peripheral blood. The CDR3 region is CASSSPGEQFF. The CDR3, as DNA: TGTGCCAGCAGCTCCCCAGGGGAGCAGTTCTTC.